This entry is about one T cell receptor beta chain. Its binding antigen is unknown. The input lacks base qualities; no much larger clone sits a single base away. TCRbeta CDR3 regions were amplified from genomic DNA using the immunoSEQ Assay, a bias-controlled multiplex PCR. The original pipeline was this. Nucleated cell counts per sample were estimated from amplification of reference gene primers within the assay. To quantify the absolute abundance of each unique TCRbeta CDR3 rearrangement, sequence reads were collapsed and filtered. For each sample, productive Simpson clonality was calculated as the square root of Simpson's diversity index over productive rearrangements. This immuneACCESS table, as held by TCRdb, lists in-frame sequences with V and J called but not all clones. Of the missing ones, under half trace to an unresolved V gene in checked studies; the others have no known cause. D and trimming come from the DNA, and the V and J calls and clone size come from that table. This sample has about 250,000 clones in its table, and about nine tenths of those were observed once. Of the sample, approximately 1.6% falls within the top ten clones.

This specimen belongs to a study of blood T cell repertoires in COVID-19 (dated by TCRdb to 2019 to 2021). As for the study more broadly: The collaborator samples originated in the United States, Italy and Spain and spanned the acute and convalescent phases of COVID-19. Samples were obtained from the ongoing ImmuneRACE study (first 160 participants) and from 1,200 or so subjects provided by 6 global collaborators. Where available, HLA class I and class II types were obtained from metadata supplied by the sample provider rather than from assay-based typing. The dataset comprised deeply sampled blood TCRbeta repertoires from subjects exposed to, actively infected with, or recovered from COVID-19. The material from the prospective study consisted of cDNA or gDNA derived from T cells, B-cell-depleted T cells, or PBMCs. Nearly every sample came with metadata listing a de-identified subject ID, COVID-19 status, age in years and sex. The repertoires were made available in a free public database intended to serve as a resource for research on the immune response to SARS-CoV-2.

In the prospective study, participants were roughly 18 to 95 years old, resided in fewer than 25 geographic areas of the United States, and were enrolled through a virtual design. Cohort assignment in the prospective study relied on participant-reported clinical history from a screening survey and a study questionnaire. Recovered participants in ImmuneRACE Cohort 3 were defined by two consecutive negative NP/OP PCR tests, clearance by a healthcare professional, or resolution of symptoms. In the prospective study, whole blood, serum and a nasopharyngeal or oropharyngeal swab were collected from each participant by mobile phlebotomists. Prospective study participants could optionally give additional blood draws and questionnaires over an approximately 2-month period. Prospective study blood samples were shipped either frozen or at room temperature before DNA extraction. Broad study findings and their caveats: How much clinical and demographic metadata was included differed by source and by participant, and the metadata was provided uncurated.

The germline V gene provides CDR1 KGHDR and CDR2 SFDVKD. Germline trimming: 1 base from V, 7 bases from J; junction bases outside gene matches: 19. The CDR3 sequence holds 20 residues, the cysteine and phenylalanine included. Left in the record is the CDR3 DNA by itself, 60 bases read in frame from the first base. The sequence joins TRBV24-1 to TRBJ2-1, and 9 bases in between align with TRBD2. The specimen was PBMCs or T cells enriched from blood (not recorded which). This TCR came from a man between 35 and 55 years old who had recovered from COVID-19. The DNA sequence is TGTGCCACCAGTGATTTAACGACAGGAAGTGGGCGGGAGGGCCCGAATGAGCAGTTCTTC. This sequence encodes CATSDLTTGSGREGPNEQFF.